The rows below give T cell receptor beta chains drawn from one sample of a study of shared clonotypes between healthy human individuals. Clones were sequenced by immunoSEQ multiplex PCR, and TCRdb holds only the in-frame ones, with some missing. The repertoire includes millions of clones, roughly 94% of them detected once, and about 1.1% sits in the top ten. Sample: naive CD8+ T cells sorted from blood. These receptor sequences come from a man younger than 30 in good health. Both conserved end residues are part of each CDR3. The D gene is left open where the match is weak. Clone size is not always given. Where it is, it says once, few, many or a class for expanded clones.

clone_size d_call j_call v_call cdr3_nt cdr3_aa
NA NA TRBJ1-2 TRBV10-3 TGTGCCACCGGGAGGGATGACTATGGCTACACCTTC CATGRDDYGYTF
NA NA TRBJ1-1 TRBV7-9 TGTGCCAGCCCGGACGGAGGGCTAGACACTGAAGCTTTCTTT CASPDGGLDTEAFF
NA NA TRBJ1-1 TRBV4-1 TGCGCCAGCAGCCAATATCCGACCCGCGAGGCTTTCTTT CASSQYPTREAFF
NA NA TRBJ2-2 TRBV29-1 TGCAGCGCGACGACAGCCAGCTCGAACACCGGGGAGCTGTTTTTT CSATTASSNTGELFF
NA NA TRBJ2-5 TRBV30 TGTGCCTGGAGTGTTACAGCTGGCGGGGAGACCCAGTACTTC CAWSVTAGGETQYF
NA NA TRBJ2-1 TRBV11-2 TGTGCCAGCAGTTCTGTAGGGGGAGGTTGGGGCAATGAGCAGTTCTTC CASSSVGGGWGNEQFF
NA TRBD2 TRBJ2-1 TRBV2 TGTGCCAGCAATGGACTAGCGGGGGGGCTCAATGAGCAGTTCTTC CASNGLAGGLNEQFF
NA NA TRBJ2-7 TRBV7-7 TGTGCTAGCAGCTTAGAATTGGCGCCCTCCTACGAGCAGTACTTC CASSLELAPSYEQYF
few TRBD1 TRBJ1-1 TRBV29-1 TGCAGCGTTGAAGGGGACAGGGTTACTGAAGCTTTCTTT CSVEGDRVTEAFF
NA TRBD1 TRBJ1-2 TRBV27 TGTGCCAGCAGTTTTGCAGGGGGCGCCTATGGCTACACCTTC CASSFAGGAYGYTF
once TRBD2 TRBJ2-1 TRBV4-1 TGCGCCAGCAGCAAGACTAGCGGCGACAATGAGCAGTTCTTC CASSKTSGDNEQFF
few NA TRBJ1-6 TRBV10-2 TGCGCCAGCAGTGAGTTGGGCCCTTCTTCACCCCTCCACTTT CASSELGPSSPLHF
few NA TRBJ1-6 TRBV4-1 TGCGCCAGCAGCCAAGAGCCAGGGTATAATTCACCCCTCCACTTT CASSQEPGYNSPLHF
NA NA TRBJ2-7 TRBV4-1 TGCGCCAGCAGCCCCATACAGGGAAGCGAGCAGTACTTC CASSPIQGSEQYF
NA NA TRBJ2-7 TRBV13 TGTGCCAGCAGCAACTCCGCCAGGGGATTGAGCTCCTACGAGCAGTACTTC CASSNSARGLSSYEQYF
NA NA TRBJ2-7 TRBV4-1 TGCGCCAGCAGCCAAGAGGGGCCGGGCTACGAGCAGTACTTC CASSQEGPGYEQYF
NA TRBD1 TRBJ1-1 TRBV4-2 TGTGCCAGCAGCCCAACCAAGGGGGCGGGCACTGAAGCTTTCTTT CASSPTKGAGTEAFF
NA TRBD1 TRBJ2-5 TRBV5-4 TGTGCCAGCAGCTTTTGGGACAGCACAGGGAAGACCCAGTACTTC CASSFWDSTGKTQYF
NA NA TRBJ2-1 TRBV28 TGTGCCAGCAGTTCCACCCTCACCTCGGGGCTCAATGAGCAGTTCTTC CASSSTLTSGLNEQFF
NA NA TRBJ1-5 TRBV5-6 TGTGCCAGCAGCCCACAGGGTTCGGGTCAGCCCCAGCATTTT CASSPQGSGQPQHF
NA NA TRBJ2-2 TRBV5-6 TGTGCCAGCAGCCTGGACCCTGCCGGGGAGCTGTTTTTT CASSLDPAGELFF
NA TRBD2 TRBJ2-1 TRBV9 TGTGCCAGCAGCGTAGAGGGACTAGCGGAAAATGAGCAGTTCTTC CASSVEGLAENEQFF
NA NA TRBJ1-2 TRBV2 TGTGCCAGCAGAGGGGTGGGAAACTATGGCTACACCTTC CASRGVGNYGYTF
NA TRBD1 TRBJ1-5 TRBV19 TGTGCCAGTAGTATATTGGGACAGGGTGTTCCTCTAGCCCAGCATTTT CASSILGQGVPLAQHF
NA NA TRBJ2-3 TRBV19 TGTGCCAGTAGTCCGATGGGACCGGGGGATACGCAGTATTTT CASSPMGPGDTQYF
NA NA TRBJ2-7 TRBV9 TGTGCCAGCAGCCCTCGACTCGCCGCCGTCGACGAGCAGTACTTC CASSPRLAAVDEQYF
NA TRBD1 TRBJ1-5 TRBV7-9 TGTGCCAGCAGCTACGACAGGGAATCTGGTCAGCCCCAGCATTTT CASSYDRESGQPQHF
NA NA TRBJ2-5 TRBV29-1 TGCAGCGTTGTTACCGAGACCCAGTACTTC CSVVTETQYF
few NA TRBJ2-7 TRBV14 TGTGCCAGCAGCCGCGGGGACTTGTCCTACGAGCAGTACTTC CASSRGDLSYEQYF
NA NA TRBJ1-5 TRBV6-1 TGTGCCAGCAGTGGGGGGCCCTTCGGACAGCCATCGGAGCCCCAGCATTTT CASSGGPFGQPSEPQHF
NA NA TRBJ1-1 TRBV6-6 TGTGCCAGCAGTTACTCGCGACCGGGCACTGAAGCTTTCTTT CASSYSRPGTEAFF